A single sample is the source of the 27 T cell receptor beta chains below, sequenced in a study of cytomegalovirus exposure and HLA in healthy donors. Some clones are missing from TCRdb's copy, which holds only in-frame ones; the method was immunoSEQ multiplex PCR. The sample includes about 140,000 clones, more than 85% of them seen just once. Sequenced material: PBMCs. These receptors all stem from a man younger than 30 in good health and CMV-seronegative.

The chain carries TRBV7-6 and TRBJ1-5; 8 bases are a match to TRBD1. The CDR3 length is 15 residues. The germline CDR1 and CDR2 sequences are SGHVS and FNYEAQ. V shed 5 bases, J shed 5 bases, and the junction held 8 bases outside the gene matches. The DNA of the CDR3 is TGTGCCAGCAGCCCTAGACAGGGGCTTCATCAGCCCCAGCATTTT. Its protein product is CASSPRQGLHQPQHF.

This chain's CDR3 is CAWSRTGGGEKLFF. In nucleotides, the CDR3 is TGTGCCTGGAGTAGGACCGGGGGAGGGGAAAAACTGTTTTTT. V and J are TRBV30 and TRBJ1-4, with D possibly matching TRBD1 (5 bases). Trimming pared 2 bases from V and 8 bases from J, leaving 15 bases between. CDR3 length: 14 amino acids. Germline CDR1 reads GTSNPN; CDR2 reads SVGIG (reference sequence).

The chain carries TRBV6-6 and TRBJ1-2; 10 bases align to TRBD1. Trimming took 11 bases from V and 7 from J; bases not matched to a gene: 13. CDR3 length equals 14 residues. From germline, CDR1 is MNHNY and CDR2 SVGAGI (reference sequence). CDR3 sequence (DNA): TGTGCCGGCAAACGTCCGGGACAGGGGCTTGGCTACACCTTC. This encodes CAGKRPGQGLGYTF.

This clone was seen a handful of times. This rearrangement joins TRBV6-5 to TRBJ1-5; 7 bases agree with TRBD1. J was trimmed by 3 bases and V by 6 bases; bases with no gene match: 8. The length of the CDR3 is 15 residues. Germline V lookup: CDR1 MNHEY, CDR2 SVGAGI. CDR3 nucleotide sequence: TGTGCCAGCAGCAAAACAGGGGCCCTCAATCAGCCCCAGCATTTT. Translation: CASSKTGALNQPQHF.

The rearrangement links TRBV28 to TRBJ2-7; 8 bases are a match to TRBD2. This CDR3 comprises 13 residues. The V segment lost 7 bases and the J segment 2 bases; nucleotides outside the gene matches: 4. The germline V gene has CDR1 MDHEN and CDR2 SYDVKM. The CDR3 DNA follows: TGTGCCAGCAACGATAGCGGGGCCTACGAGCAGTACGTC. Translating it yields CASNDSGAYEQYV.

V usage is TRBV5-1 and J usage is TRBJ2-5; a possible D gene is TRBD2 (6 bases). Germline CDR1 is SGHRS and CDR2 is YFSETQ. V lost 0 bases and J lost 2, with 14 bases in between. The CDR3 loop spans 16 amino acids. In nucleotides, the CDR3 is TGCGCCAGCAGCTTGGCGTCTAGCGCTGGACAAGAGACCCAGTACTTC. Translated, it gives CASSLASSAGQETQYF.

With regard to this clone: Other DNA sequences in the same sample also yield this CDR3. The chain is built from TRBV5-1 and TRBJ2-3, with 8 bases lining up with TRBD1. Germline V gene sequence: CDR1 SGHRS, CDR2 YFSETQ. The V gene end was trimmed by 4 bases and the J gene end by 0 bases; junction bases not matched to a gene: 4. The CDR3 is 15 residues long. CDR3 nucleotide sequence: TGCGCCAGCAGCCTCAGGGGGCTTAGCACAGATACGCAGTATTTT. Translation: CASSLRGLSTDTQYF.

The CDR3 DNA is TGCGCCAGCAGTGGTCAGGGGGCCAGGGGGAACACTGAAGCTTTCTTT. As protein: CASSGQGARGNTEAFF. The rearrangement uses TRBV10-1 and TRBJ1-1; 8 bases line up with TRBD1. CDR1 and CDR2 (germline): WNHNN, SYGVQD (reference sequence). With V trimmed by 4 bases and J by 1 base, 8 bases remained unmatched. The CDR3 spans 16 residues.

This chain uses TRBV7-8 with TRBJ1-1; D gene unclear. Trimming took off 3 bases at V and 6 bases at J, with 17 bases between the two ends. Germline V lookup: CDR1 SGHVS, CDR2 FQNEAQ. CDR3 length: 15 amino acids. In DNA, the CDR3 is TGTGCCAGCAGCTTGGATCAGGCCCGATGGTCTGAAGCTTTCTTT. Translating gives CASSLDQARWSEAFF.

This clone appeared a few times. The chain recombines TRBV11-3 with TRBJ2-1, with 8 bases fitting TRBD2. Germline V gene sequence: CDR1 SGHNT, CDR2 YENEEA. The J segment lost 5 bases and the V segment lost 4 bases, leaving 7 bases of the junction unmatched. CDR3 length equals 15 residues. The CDR3, as DNA: TGTGCCAGCAGCTCGCCGGGACTAGGGCACAATGAGCAGTTCTTC. Encoded protein: CASSSPGLGHNEQFF.

This clone was seen a single time. The chain carries TRBV7-6 and TRBJ2-3, with D possibly matching TRBD2 (5 bases). Per germline, CDR1 SGHVS and CDR2 FNYEAQ. The CDR3 covers 11 residues. Deletions cut 1 base from V and 11 bases from J, with 7 bases between. CDR3 in DNA: TGTGCCAGCAGCTTAGGAGGGAGGCAGTATTTT. Encoded protein: CASSLGGRQYF.

This clone was found a few times. The rearrangement uses TRBV18 and TRBJ1-5; 7 positions agree with TRBD1. The CDR3 extends over 13 amino acids. Per the germline V gene, CDR1 is KGHSH and CDR2 is LQKENI. The V and J ends lost 3 bases and 5 bases, in that order; junction bases with no gene match: 1. The CDR3 loop reads CASSPQGDQPQHF. CDR3 sequence (DNA): TGTGCCAGCTCACCTCAGGGGGATCAGCCCCAGCATTTT.

This CDR3 is CASSIERQPQHF. The CDR3 region has the DNA TGTGCCAGTAGTATAGAGAGACAGCCCCAGCATTTT. The rearrangement links TRBV19 to TRBJ1-5; no firm D call. Trimming removed 0 bases from V and 7 bases from J, with 4 bases in between. This CDR3 is built from 12 residues. The germline gives CDR1 LNHDA, CDR2 SQIVND (reference sequence).

The chain combines TRBV5-6 with TRBJ2-1; tentatively, D is TRBD1 (5 bases). CDR1 is SGHDT, CDR2 YYEEEE, per germline. Trimming pared 1 base from V and 7 bases from J, leaving 9 bases between. This CDR3 contains 13 residues. The CDR3 spells CASSLQGWNEQFF. As DNA, the CDR3 is TGTGCCAGCAGCTTGCAGGGATGGAATGAGCAGTTCTTC.

This clone has only one observation. CDR3 in amino acids: CASSLAFPYEQYF. The CDR3 DNA reads as TGCGCCAGCAGCTTGGCCTTTCCGTACGAGCAGTACTTC. The chain recombines TRBV5-1 with TRBJ2-7, with D uncertain. V was shortened by 0 bases and J by 4 bases, with 8 bases between the two germline ends. Germline values: CDR1 SGHRS, CDR2 YFSETQ. The CDR3 covers 13 residues.

This sequence joins TRBV7-2 and TRBJ2-1; 7 bases are a match to TRBD2. The junction had 8 bases not matched to a gene; V was cut back by 5 bases and J by 4 bases. Germline V gene lookup returns CDR1 SGHTA and CDR2 FQGNSA. This CDR3 has 15 residues. As DNA, the CDR3 is TGTGCCAGCAGCCAGTGGACTAGAGAATACAATGAGCAGTTCTTC. Amino acid sequence: CASSQWTREYNEQFF.

The chain carries TRBV9 and TRBJ2-1; 9 nucleotides match TRBD2. Per the germline V gene, CDR1 is SGDLS and CDR2 is YYNGEE. Trimming took 2 bases from V and 2 from J; bases not matched to a gene: 5. The CDR3 totals 16 residues. The chain's CDR3 is CASSVFSGGTYNEQFF. DNA of the CDR3: TGTGCCAGCAGCGTGTTTAGCGGGGGCACCTACAATGAGCAGTTCTTC. The whole variable domain, filled in from reference TRBV9 and TRBJ2-1, reads DSGVTQTPKHLITATGQRVTLRCSPRSGDLSVYWYQQSLDQGLQFLIQYYNGEERAKGNILERFSAQQFPDLHSELNLSSLELGDSALYFCASSVFSGGTYNEQFFGPGTRLTVL.

The rearrangement uses TRBV19 and TRBJ1-2; maybe TRBD1 (6 bases). The germline V gene has CDR1 LNHDA and CDR2 SQIVND (reference sequence). This CDR3 contains 16 residues. V was clipped by 2 bases and J by 5 bases, with 18 bases between them. The CDR3 DNA reads TGTGCCAGTAGTATACTTCAGGGGAATTTTGGATATGGCTACACCTTC. This encodes CASSILQGNFGYGYTF.

The rearrangement links TRBV11-2 to TRBJ2-3, with unresolved D. CDR3 size: 16 residues. The ends were cut back, 5 bases at V and 0 bases at J, with 15 bases in the middle. The germline V gene has CDR1 SGHAT and CDR2 FQNNGV. The CDR3 reads CASSLLRLTSTDTQYF. CDR3 nucleotide sequence: TGTGCCAGCAGCCTCCTCCGGTTGACTAGCACAGATACGCAGTATTTT.

The rearrangement uses TRBV11-2 and TRBJ1-2, with a weak D call TRBD1 (6 bases). Germline CDR1 is SGHAT and CDR2 is FQNNGV. V was cut by 5 bases and J by 0 bases, with 13 bases left in between. This CDR3 has 15 amino acids. The CDR3, as DNA: TGTGCCAGCAGCCCGGGGGGGCCTACTAACTATGGCTACACCTTC. Its translation: CASSPGGPTNYGYTF.

The count of this clone is one. This chain uses TRBV7-2 with TRBJ2-1; a weak D match, TRBD2 (7 bases). The CDR3 loop spans 16 amino acids. Germline V CDR1 and CDR2: SGHTA, FQGNSA. Trimming left V 2 bases short and J 0 bases short, with 11 bases between. CDR3 sequence: CASSLFGGLSYNEQFF. CDR3 coding DNA: TGTGCCAGCAGCTTATTCGGGGGGCTCTCCTACAATGAGCAGTTCTTC.

The chain joins TRBV30 to TRBJ2-7; D unresolved. Trimming removed 2 bases at V and 3 bases at J, with 8 bases between. The CDR3 sequence is 12 residues long. Germline assignment: CDR1 GTSNPN and CDR2 SVGIG (reference sequence). The CDR3 region is CAWSRTVYEQYF. The CDR3 nucleotides are TGTGCCTGGAGTCGAACAGTCTACGAGCAGTACTTC. The full variable domain, its missing parts supplied by reference TRBV30 and TRBJ2-7, is SQTIHQWPATLVQPVGSPLSLECTVEGTSNPNLYWYRQAAGRGLQLLFYSVGIGQISSEVPQNLSASRPQDRQFILSSKKLLLSDSGFYLCAWSRTVYEQYFGPGTRLTVT.

The chain is built from TRBV6-5 and TRBJ2-4; 7 nucleotides agree with TRBD1. Germline CDR1 is MNHEY and CDR2 is SVGAGI. V trimming: 6 bases; J trimming: 4 bases; junction bases outside the gene matches: 6. The CDR3 runs to 14 residues. The CDR3 region is CASRAGTAKNIQYF. As DNA, the CDR3 is TGTGCCAGCAGAGCCGGGACAGCGAAAAACATTCAGTACTTC.

This chain links TRBV13 with TRBJ1-1; D gene uncertain. CDR1 and CDR2 (germline): PRHDT, FYEKMQ (reference sequence). CDR3 length: 13 amino acids. V dropped 5 bases and J dropped 4 bases, with 11 bases sitting between them. The CDR3 DNA follows: TGTGCCAGCAGCCCCCCAGCGGGCACTGAAGCTTTCTTT. Its protein is CASSPPAGTEAFF.

The chain uses TRBV27 and TRBJ1-5; D not resolved. The germline CDR1 and CDR2 sequences are MNHEY and SMNVEV (reference sequence). The CDR3 contains 15 residues. Deletions cut 0 bases from V and 2 bases from J, with 8 bases between. CDR3 amino acids: CASSLSRGGNQPQHF. DNA of the CDR3: TGTGCCAGCAGTTTATCGAGAGGTGGCAATCAGCCCCAGCATTTT.

The chain links TRBV7-8 to TRBJ1-5; no clear D. The CDR3 is 13 residues long. Germline V lookup: CDR1 SGHVS, CDR2 FQNEAQ. Trimming took 5 bases from V and 0 from J, leaving 5 bases between them. The CDR3 loop is CASSPGSNQPQHF. As DNA, the CDR3 is TGTGCCAGCAGCCCCGGTAGCAATCAGCCCCAGCATTTT. Drawing the rest from reference TRBV7-8 and TRBJ1-5, the complete variable domain is GAGVSQSPRYKVAKRGQDVALRCDPISGHVSLFWYQQALGQGPEFLTYFQNEAQLDKSGLPSDRFFAERPEGSVSTLKIQRTQQEDSAVYLCASSPGSNQPQHFGDGTRLSIL.

This clone appeared a single time. This chain joins TRBV6-1 and TRBJ1-1; possibly TRBD1 for D (5 bases). The CDR3 is 18 amino acids. CDR1 is MNHNS and CDR2 is SASEGT in the germline V gene. Between the trimmed V and J ends, which lost 0 bases and 6 bases, there was a span of 23 bases. Here the CDR3 reads CASSEAWNRVGRGAEAFF. CDR3 sequence (DNA): TGTGCCAGCAGTGAAGCGTGGAACCGCGTGGGGAGGGGTGCTGAAGCTTTCTTT.